The present T cell receptor (beta chain) was sequenced within a study of T-cell reconstitution after alpha-beta-depleted transplantation in children. The germline CDR1 and CDR2 sequences are LGHDT and YNNKEL (reference sequence). V lost 8 bases, J lost 9 bases, and 8 bases lay in between. The CDR3 consists of 10 residues. TCRbeta library construction was performed incorporating unique molecular identifiers. Each CDR3 protein is one row after TCRdb ran MiXCR on the PCR reads. In the table there are some 490,000 distinct CDR3 sequences, 12% of which are singletons. The rearrangement joins TRBV3-1 to TRBJ2-1, with a possible D match to TRBD2 (6 bases). This receptor was taken from a human donor who donated a stem cell graft to a child with combined immunodeficiency. The sample was PBMCs from the stem cell graft donor, taken from the stem cell graft. CDR3 sequence (DNA): TGTGCCAGCGGAGGGGCTGAGCAGTTCTTC. Amino acid sequence: CASGGAEQFF.